The present T cell receptor (beta chain) was sequenced within a study of blood T cell repertoires in COVID-19. In germline, CDR1 is SGHRS, CDR2 YFSETQ. The ends lost 1 base at V and 5 bases at J; junction bases unmatched: 6. The CDR3 contains 16 residues. Data came from immunoSEQ multiplex PCR; TCRdb stores just in-frame clones and leaves some out. Among fewer than 250,000 clones listed, roughly 87% were seen once. This chain uses TRBV5-1 with TRBJ1-6, with TRBD1 matching 7 bases. The TCR comes from a man aged 25 to 45 who had recovered from COVID-19. The sequencing sample was made of PBMCs or T cells enriched from blood (not recorded which). The CDR3 spells CASSLFGQADNSPLHF. CDR3 DNA: TGCGCCAGCAGCTTGTTCGGACAGGCAGATAATTCACCCCTCCACTTT.